One sample yielded the 8 T cell receptor beta chains listed below, sequenced in a study of shared clonotypes between healthy human individuals. Measured with immunoSEQ multiplex PCR; TCRdb has only the in-frame clones, and not every one. The repertoire holds about 2.1 million clones, with approximately 94% as singletons. The naive CD8 population came from CD45RO-negative cells selected for CCR7, without terminally differentiated effector memory CD45RA+ cells. The sample consisted of naive CD8+ T cells from PBMCs. These receptors all come from a man younger than 35 in good health. Some clones in this sample may be carry-over from other donors' samples.

In its sample, this clone was seen once. The sample contains more than one DNA sequence encoding this CDR3. The chain links TRBV27 to TRBJ2-3, with D unresolved. Germline loops: CDR1 MNHEY, CDR2 SMNVEV (reference sequence). The V end lost 6 bases, the J end lost 4 bases, and 8 bases lay between the germline ends. The CDR3 runs 12 residues. Here the CDR3 reads CASSQGPDTQYF. CDR3 DNA sequence: TGTGCCAGCAGCCAAGGCCCAGATACGCAGTATTTT.

CDR3 region: CASSLVQPSFNTEAFF. The CDR3 DNA reads as TGTGCCAGCAGCTTGGTCCAGCCTTCTTTTAACACTGAAGCTTTCTTT. The V call is TRBV5-5, the J call TRBJ1-1; D gene unclear. Germline V gene data show CDR1 as SGHKS and CDR2 as YYEKEE (reference sequence). This CDR3 has 16 residues. V lost 0 bases, J lost 2 bases, and 14 bases lay in between. Supplemented by reference TRBV5-5 and TRBJ1-1, the full variable domain reads DAGVTQSPTHLIKTRGQQVTLRCSPISGHKSVSWYQQVLGQGPQFIFQYYEKEERGRGNFPDRFSARQFPNYSSELNVNALLLGDSALYLCASSLVQPSFNTEAFFGQGTRLTVV.

The chain employs TRBV9 and TRBJ2-1; D uncertain. Germline loops: CDR1 SGDLS, CDR2 YYNGEE. Trimming took off 1 base at V and 0 bases at J, with 8 bases between the two ends. The CDR3 runs 15 residues. CDR3 amino acids: CASSVRVLSYNEQFF. The CDR3 DNA sequence: TGTGCCAGCAGCGTACGGGTACTCTCCTACAATGAGCAGTTCTTC.

The chain combines TRBV27 with TRBJ2-3; D remains ambiguous. Looked up from germline, CDR1 is MNHEY and CDR2 is SMNVEV (reference sequence). V was clipped by 2 bases and J by 1 base, with 7 bases between them. The CDR3 contains 14 residues. The CDR3 bases are TGTGCCAGCAGTTTAACAGAGCGCACAGATACGCAGTATTTT. Translation gives CASSLTERTDTQYF.

Remarks on this clone: Other DNA sequences from this sample encode an identical CDR3 as well. This chain uses TRBV7-9 with TRBJ2-5; D possibly corresponds to TRBD2 (6 bases). The CDR3 contains 14 residues. Germline V gene sequence: CDR1 SEHNR, CDR2 FQNEAQ (reference sequence). Between the trimmed V and J ends, which lost 5 bases and 2 bases, there was a span of 12 bases. Here the CDR3 reads CASSARDSQETQYF. The DNA for the CDR3 is TGTGCCAGCAGCGCACGGGACTCTCAAGAGACCCAGTACTTC.

CDR3 sequence reads: CASSSTGTVNTGELFF. The CDR3 bases are TGTGCCAGCAGCTCCACCGGGACAGTGAACACCGGGGAGCTGTTTTTT. The chain combines TRBV11-3 with TRBJ2-2; TRBD1 matches 7 bases. The V and J ends lost 4 bases and 1 base, in that order; junction bases with no gene match: 6. The germline V gene encodes CDR1 SGHNT and CDR2 YENEEA. CDR3 size: 16 residues.

The genes are TRBV7-2 and TRBJ2-7, with 7 positions matching TRBD2. The CDR3 contains 15 residues. Germline V lookup: CDR1 SGHTA, CDR2 FQGNSA. With V trimmed by 5 bases and J by 2 bases, 9 bases remained unmatched. CDR3: CASSRPGTNPYEQYF. The CDR3, as DNA: TGTGCCAGCAGCCGACCCGGGACTAACCCCTACGAGCAGTACTTC. The full variable domain, in which reference TRBV7-2 and TRBJ2-7 provide the parts outside the CDR3, is GAGVSQSPSNKVTEKGKDVELRCDPISGHTALYWYRQSLGQGLEFLIYFQGNSAPDKSGLPSDRFSAERTGGSVSTLTIQRTQQEDSAVYLCASSRPGTNPYEQYFGPGTRLTVT.

This clone has only one observation. The chain uses TRBV18 and TRBJ2-7, with a possible D match to TRBD1 (6 bases). CDR3 length: 14 amino acids. V was shortened by 4 bases and J by 3 bases, with 13 bases between the two germline ends. Germline CDR1 and CDR2: KGHSH and LQKENI. The CDR3 loop is CASSLEDRNYEQYF. The CDR3 DNA follows: TGTGCCAGCTCACTAGAGGACAGAAACTACGAGCAGTACTTC.